In its sample, the clone carrying this T cell receptor beta chain was seen once. What it binds is unknown. The PCR used 60 Vbeta and 13 Jbeta primers. The data were produced by immunoSEQ multiplex PCR, yet TCRdb's version contains in-frame clones alone and is incomplete. The table lists 150,000 to 200,000 clones, 84% of them singletons. These data originate in a study of cytomegalovirus exposure and HLA in healthy donors. Healthy individuals who donated bone marrow served as the donors. Study-level findings and limits: Owing to their indistinguishability, certain V segments, notably TRBV6-2 and TRBV6-3, were excluded. It was reported that the classifier diagnosed cytomegalovirus status with high specificity and sensitivity in both the original and validation cohorts. There were a few CMV-associated chains whose specificity for CMV antigens was confirmed in vitro.

Trimming removed 4 bases at V and 0 bases at J, with 18 bases between. CDR1 SGHAT and CDR2 FQNNGV come from the germline V gene. The CDR3 spans 18 residues. The receptor comes from a man younger than 35 in good health and CMV-seronegative. The chain joins TRBV11-2 to TRBJ1-4; TRBD1 is a possible D gene (6 bases). Sequences were obtained from PBMCs. Here the CDR3 reads CASSSRGTIPSTNEKLFF. The CDR3 DNA follows: TGTGCCAGCAGCTCAAGGGGGACAATCCCCTCAACTAATGAAAAACTGTTTTTT.